Detailed here is one TCR beta chain. The antigen is not known. Germline V gene sequence: CDR1 MNHNS, CDR2 SASEGT. The CDR3 is 16 amino acids. Trimming took off 8 bases at V and 2 bases at J, with 19 bases between the two ends. These data come from a study of identical twins. In TCRdb, the 5' RACE reads were re-called with MiXCR into one record per CDR3 protein. Seen here are around 1.7 million distinct CDR3 sequences, about 31% observed once, and the top ten hold 0.25% to 0.3%. General observations from the study: Invariant MAIT and iNKT cells are populations that could partly confound zero-insertion analyses. In cord blood, abundant beta clonotypes had fewer insertions; memory showed no trend. Rather than following the same donors, the conclusions depended on cross-sectional statistical analysis. Models underpredicted monozygotic twin sharing of out-of-frame TCR alpha.

The V gene is TRBV6-1, the J gene TRBJ1-5; no firm D call. The sample comprised cord blood. The clonotype was recovered from a newborn girl in good health. The CDR3 DNA reads TGTGCCAGCCTGTTGACGGCCCCACGGGGCAATCAGCCCCAGCATTTT. It specifies CASLLTAPRGNQPQHF.